These 29 T cell receptor beta chains came from one sample sequenced in a study of blood T cells in healthy people across ages. The second PCR ran 7 to 11 cycles with a sample-barcoded 5' primer and J-beta primers. TCRdb ran MiXCR on the 5' RACE reads and lists one entry per CDR3 protein. The data contain over 1,500,000 distinct CDR3 sequences, around 48% of them seen just once; the ten biggest clones take up 2.1%. The material sequenced was blood. Receptors originate from a woman in her thirties or forties in good health.

The chain joins TRBV5-1 to TRBJ1-5, with 8 nucleotides matching TRBD1. Per germline, CDR1 SGHRS and CDR2 YFSETQ. V gave up 7 bases and J gave up 3 bases; unmatched junction bases: 9. CDR3 length equals 15 residues. The DNA for the CDR3 is TGCGCCAGCCGCAAGGGACAGGAGGACAATCAGCCCCAGCATTTT. This encodes CASRKGQEDNQPQHF. The full variable domain, with the rest looked up from reference TRBV5-1 and TRBJ1-5, is KAGVTQTPRYLIKTRGQQVTLSCSPISGHRSVSWYQQTPGQGLQFLFEYFSETQRNKGNFPGRFSGRQFSNSRSEMNVSTLELGDSALYLCASRKGQEDNQPQHFGDGTRLSIL.

The chain is built from TRBV7-2 and TRBJ2-1; possibly TRBD1 for D (5 bases). The germline gives CDR1 SGHTA, CDR2 FQGNSA. The CDR3 totals 15 residues. Trimming took off 5 bases at V and 8 bases at J, with 19 bases between the two ends. CDR3 sequence: CASSPFGRGYDEQFF. The CDR3 DNA is TGTGCCAGCAGCCCCTTTGGTAGGGGTTACGATGAGCAGTTCTTC. Filled out from reference TRBV7-2 and TRBJ2-1, the complete variable domain reads GAGVSQSPSNKVTEKGKDVELRCDPISGHTALYWYRQSLGQGLEFLIYFQGNSAPDKSGLPSDRFSAERTGGSVSTLTIQRTQQEDSAVYLCASSPFGRGYDEQFFGPGTRLTVL.

The chain combines TRBV5-1 with TRBJ2-3; D might be TRBD2 (6 bases). CDR3 size: 17 residues. Looked up from germline, CDR1 is SGHRS and CDR2 is YFSETQ. With 5 bases removed from V and 0 bases from J, the gap between germline ends came to 19 bases. CDR3 amino acids: CASRTGTEFSSTDTQYF. CDR3 nucleotides: TGCGCCAGCAGAACCGGGACTGAATTTTCTAGCACAGATACGCAGTATTTT.

The chain has TRBV5-1 and TRBJ1-2; 8 bases are shared with TRBD1. After removal of 4 bases from V and 4 bases from J, the junction contained 6 bases not matched to a gene. Germline CDR1 is SGHRS and CDR2 is YFSETQ. CDR3 length equals 14 residues. CDR3 DNA: TGCGCCAGCAGCCCACGACAGGGGCCCTATGGCTACACCTTC. This gives the protein CASSPRQGPYGYTF.

J is TRBJ2-5 and V is TRBV15, with D uncertain. Trimming shortened V by 1 base and J by 1 base, and 10 bases separated the two germline ends. CDR1 LNHNV and CDR2 YYDKDF come from the germline V gene (reference sequence). This CDR3 has 15 residues. The CDR3: CATSRVAVAQETQYF. CDR3 nucleotide sequence: TGTGCCACCAGCAGAGTGGCAGTTGCCCAAGAGACCCAGTACTTC. The complete variable domain, with remaining parts taken from reference TRBV15 and TRBJ2-5, reads DAMVIQNPRYQVTQFGKPVTLSCSQTLNHNVMYWYQQKSSQAPKLLFHYYDKDFNNEADTPDNFQSRRPNTSFCFLDIRSPGLGDTAMYLCATSRVAVAQETQYFGPGTRLLVL.

J is TRBJ1-5 and V is TRBV28; D is perhaps TRBD1 (5 bases). The germline CDR1 and CDR2 sequences are MDHEN and SYDVKM. The V end was cut by 4 bases, the J end by 2 bases, with 18 bases between. The length of the CDR3 is 17 residues. CDR3 nucleotides: TGTGCCAGCAGTTCCACCGAGGGGCATGGTGGCAATCAGCCCCAGCATTTT. The encoded protein is CASSSTEGHGGNQPQHF. The whole variable domain, filled in from reference TRBV28 and TRBJ1-5, reads DVKVTQSSRYLVKRTGEKVFLECVQDMDHENMFWYRQDPGLGLRLIYFSYDVKMKEKGDIPEGYSVSREKKERFSLILESASTNQTSMYLCASSSTEGHGGNQPQHFGDGTRLSIL.

The table lists this clonotype with a few counts. The chain is built from TRBV29-1 and TRBJ2-3; D remains unclear. Trimming removed 4 bases at V and 1 base at J, with 6 bases between. Germline V gene data show CDR1 as SQVTM and CDR2 as ANQGSEA. The CDR3 consists of 12 residues. The CDR3 DNA reads TGCAGCGTTGTAATTGGCACAGATACGCAGTATTTT. Protein sequence: CSVVIGTDTQYF.

This clonotype appeared many times. A read error may explain this, as a much larger clone is one base away. V is TRBV4-1 and J is TRBJ2-5, with 8 bases matching TRBD2. CDR3 length: 14 amino acids. Germline values: CDR1 MGHRA, CDR2 YSYEKL. J gave up 11 bases and V 3 bases, and 11 bases lay outside the gene matches. The CDR3 sequence: CASSHRGGANEQYF. Written as DNA, the CDR3 is TGCGCCAGCAGCCATCGGGGGGGGGCCAATGAGCAGTACTTC.

V usage is TRBV4-2 and J usage is TRBJ1-2; D is uncertain. Germline-derived CDR1 and CDR2 are LGHNA and YNFKEQ. The CDR3 has 15 residues. Trimming shortened V by 0 bases and J by 2 bases, and 10 bases separated the two germline ends. CDR3 in DNA: TGTGCCAGCAGCCAAGATTTGTCCGAGAACTATGGCTACACCTTC. Translation: CASSQDLSENYGYTF.

The chain employs TRBV2 and TRBJ2-3; 8 bases fit TRBD2. Germline CDR1 and CDR2: SNHLY and FYNNEI. The CDR3 runs 15 residues. J lost 4 bases, V lost 6 bases, and 9 bases had no gene match. The DNA for the CDR3 is TGTGCCAGCAGAGAGACGGGGGGGAGGTCAGATACGCAGTATTTT. This gives the protein CASRETGGRSDTQYF.

This clonotype came up a few times. J is TRBJ2-5 and V is TRBV10-3; D is possibly TRBD2 (5 bases). The CDR3 extends over 13 amino acids. V gave up 10 bases and J gave up 2 bases, with 14 bases separating them. The germline V gene encodes CDR1 ENHRY and CDR2 SYGVKD. The CDR3 loop is CATSLGVQETQYF. The CDR3 nucleotides are TGTGCCACCTCCCTCGGGGTACAAGAGACCCAGTACTTC.

This clonotype has more than one count but fewer than ten. DNA of the CDR3: TGTGCCAGCAGCCCAAGGTCGGGACTAGCGGGGCAAGAGCAGTACTTC. Translation: CASSPRSGLAGQEQYF. The chain employs TRBV7-2 and TRBJ2-4, with 13 bases identical to TRBD2. V was clipped by 5 bases and J by 13 bases; unmatched bases: 14. This CDR3 has 16 amino acids. Germline CDR1 is SGHTA and CDR2 is FQGNSA. The whole variable domain, remainder taken from reference TRBV7-2 and TRBJ2-4, is GAGVSQSPSNKVTEKGKDVELRCDPISGHTALYWYRQSLGQGLEFLIYFQGNSAPDKSGLPSDRFSAERTGGSVSTLTIQRTQQEDSAVYLCASSPRSGLAGQEQYFGAGTRLSVL.

This clonotype was observed a few times. CDR3 nucleotides: TGTGCCAGCAGTGAAGCACAGGGGGCGATTCGGGAGACCCAGTACTTC. Its translation: CASSEAQGAIRETQYF. The rearrangement links TRBV6-1 to TRBJ2-5; 9 positions match TRBD1. The CDR3 sequence is 16 residues long. J lost 5 bases, V lost 0 bases, and 7 bases had no gene match. Germline V gives CDR1 MNHNS, CDR2 SASEGT.

This chain links TRBV6-4 with TRBJ2-1; unclear D gene. Germline values: CDR1 MRHNA, CDR2 SNTAGT. V dropped 8 bases and J dropped 8 bases, with 22 bases sitting between them. The CDR3 is made up of 15 amino acids. CDR3 region: CASGLMERRCHEQFF. The CDR3 bases are TGTGCCAGCGGGTTGATGGAGCGCCGGTGTCATGAGCAGTTCTTC.

The chain employs TRBV20-1 and TRBJ2-3, with 12 nucleotides matching TRBD2. Germline-derived CDR1 and CDR2 are DFQATT and SNEGSKA (reference sequence). Trimming cost V 4 bases and J 4 bases; bases outside gene matches: 6. This CDR3 has 15 amino acids. CDR3 protein: CSATGLAGRADTQYF. In DNA, the CDR3 is TGCAGTGCTACCGGACTAGCGGGGAGGGCAGATACGCAGTATTTT.

The chain couples TRBV6-6 to TRBJ1-2; D is undetermined. The CDR3 is 15 residues long. V lost 2 bases to trimming and J lost 3 bases, with 13 bases between them. The germline V gene has CDR1 MNHNY and CDR2 SVGAGI (reference sequence). The CDR3: CASSYLGEGDYGYTF. DNA for the CDR3: TGTGCCAGCAGTTACCTGGGCGAAGGAGACTATGGCTACACCTTC.

With respect to this clonotype: One end of the junction varies from germline; a read error may be responsible. The chain's CDR3 is CAGSSKQGTDTQYF. CDR3 nucleotides: TGTGCCGGCAGCTCAAAGCAGGGGACAGATACGCAGTATTTT. The chain uses TRBV7-9 and TRBJ2-3, with D possibly matching TRBD1 (6 bases). From germline, CDR1 is SEHNR and CDR2 FQNEAQ (reference sequence). This CDR3 is 14 amino acids long. The full variable domain, in which reference TRBV7-9 and TRBJ2-3 provide the parts outside the CDR3, is DTGVSQNPRHKITKRGQNVTFRCDPISEHNRLYWYRQTLGQGPEFLTYFQNEAQLEKSRLLSDRFSAERPKGSFSTLEIQRTEQGDSAMYLCAGSSKQGTDTQYFGPGTRLTVL.

As to this clonotype: One end of the junction varies from germline; a read error may be responsible. The chain joins TRBV7-2 to TRBJ2-1; 11 bases fit TRBD2. Germline-derived CDR1 and CDR2 are SGHTA and FQGNSA. The CDR3 is made up of 16 amino acids. This chain's CDR3 is CASSPAGTSGYNERFF. The CDR3 nucleotides read TGTGCCAGCAGCCCCGCCGGGACTAGCGGATACAATGAGCGGTTCTTC.

In its sample, this clonotype was seen a few times. The CDR3 coding sequence is TGTGCCAGCAGCTTGGGACTAGCGGAGGCAGATACGCAGTATTTT. This translates into CASSLGLAEADTQYF. The V gene is TRBV7-2, the J gene TRBJ2-3; 11 positions match TRBD2. Germline CDR1 SGHTA, CDR2 FQGNSA. V lost 3 bases to trimming and J lost 4 bases; unmatched junction nucleotides: 3. This CDR3 is built from 15 residues.

The V and J genes are TRBV11-2 and TRBJ2-7; D not resolved. The last part of the DNA fits TRBJ2-4 better; the J call may be wrong. The CDR3 totals 11 residues. The germline gives CDR1 SGHAT, CDR2 FQNNGV. Here the CDR3 reads CASSPSGIQYF. Here the CDR3 DNA reads TGTGCCAGCAGCCCCTCCGGCATTCAGTACTTC.

This clonotype has a handful of counts. The chain links TRBV20-1 to TRBJ1-4; D uncertain. V was pared by 1 base and J by 4 bases, with 10 bases between. Germline loops: CDR1 DFQATT, CDR2 SNEGSKA (reference sequence). The CDR3 totals 14 residues. In nucleotides, the CDR3 is TGCAGTGCTAGAGGAACTGTAGATAATGAAAAACTGTTTTTT. This codes for CSARGTVDNEKLFF.

This chain connects TRBV9 to TRBJ2-5, with D perhaps matching TRBD1 or TRBD2 (6 bases each). The germline V gene encodes CDR1 SGDLS and CDR2 YYNGEE. Trimming removed 0 bases from V and 5 bases from J, with 11 bases in between. This CDR3 comprises 14 residues. The CDR3 DNA is TGTGCCAGCAGCGTAGAGGGGGGATCGGAGACCCAGTACTTC. Protein: CASSVEGGSETQYF.

The chain is built from TRBV20-1 and TRBJ2-1, with TRBD1 matching over 9 bases. CDR1 and CDR2 from the germline V gene are DFQATT and SNEGSKA (reference sequence). This CDR3 comprises 15 residues. Germline trimming cut 8 bases from V and 4 bases from J; bases unmatched to any gene: 12. In nucleotides, the CDR3 is TGCAGTACAAAGAGCCCCGGGACAGGGTACAATGAGCAGTTCTTC. It codes for CSTKSPGTGYNEQFF.

The genes are TRBV7-6 and TRBJ1-5; 8 bases agree with TRBD1. Germline CDR1 reads SGHVS; CDR2 reads FNYEAQ. Trimming took 5 bases from V and 7 from J; bases not matched to a gene: 7. The CDR3 extends over 14 amino acids. This chain's CDR3 is CASSAGQGLQPQHF. For the CDR3, the DNA is TGTGCCAGCAGCGCAGGACAGGGTTTGCAGCCCCAGCATTTT.

This chain links TRBV6-6 with TRBJ2-1; 10 nucleotides agree with TRBD1. Looked up from germline, CDR1 is MNHNY and CDR2 is SVGAGI (reference sequence). CDR3 length: 16 residues. V lost 4 bases and J lost 10; bases outside the gene matches: 13. The CDR3 loop is CASSSPRQGAPGEQFF. The CDR3 DNA reads TGTGCCAGCAGTTCGCCAAGACAGGGGGCGCCGGGAGAGCAGTTCTTC.

This clonotype turned up a few times. J is TRBJ2-7 and V is TRBV24-1, with no clear D. The germline CDR1 and CDR2 sequences are KGHDR and SFDVKD. V dropped 2 bases and J dropped 6 bases, with 10 bases sitting between them. CDR3 length: 13 residues. Written as DNA, the CDR3 is TGTGCCACCAGTGATTCCCAAGTCCTCGAGCAGTACTTC. Amino acid sequence: CATSDSQVLEQYF.

This clonotype was picked up a small number of times. The V call is TRBV5-1, the J call TRBJ2-3; 8 nucleotides match TRBD2. The germline V gene has CDR1 SGHRS and CDR2 YFSETQ. Trimming cost V 1 base and J 3 bases; bases outside gene matches: 10. The CDR3 is 17 amino acids. CDR3 coding DNA: TGCGCCAGCAGCTTGAGTTGGTTTAGCGGGGAGACAGATACGCAGTATTTT. It encodes CASSLSWFSGETDTQYF. Combining the CDR3 with reference TRBV5-1 and TRBJ2-3 gives the whole variable domain KAGVTQTPRYLIKTRGQQVTLSCSPISGHRSVSWYQQTPGQGLQFLFEYFSETQRNKGNFPGRFSGRQFSNSRSEMNVSTLELGDSALYLCASSLSWFSGETDTQYFGPGTRLTVL.

This rearrangement joins TRBV27 to TRBJ1-1; D is ambiguous. The CDR3 consists of 15 residues. Trimming pared 0 bases from V and 1 base from J, leaving 9 bases between. Germline lookup yields CDR1 MNHEY and CDR2 SMNVEV (reference sequence). CDR3 protein: CASSLSVLWNTEAFF. The CDR3 bases are TGTGCCAGCAGTTTATCAGTTCTGTGGAACACTGAAGCTTTCTTT.

This clonotype has only one observation. CDR3 loop: CASSSRTGENYGYTF. The CDR3 DNA reads as TGTGCCAGCAGCTCCAGGACAGGGGAGAACTATGGCTACACCTTC. The rearrangement links TRBV7-9 to TRBJ1-2; 9 positions agree with TRBD1. V was clipped by 4 bases and J by 2 bases; unmatched bases: 5. Per the germline V gene, CDR1 is SEHNR and CDR2 is FQNEAQ (reference sequence). This CDR3 has 15 residues.